This T cell receptor beta chain was sequenced during a study of response to subunit inactivated influenza vaccine. General observations from the study: Researchers suggested that each seasonal influenza vaccination recruits few new T cells.

On this clonotype itself: Its antigen is not identified.

V lost 4 bases and J lost 7; bases outside the gene matches: 5. The CDR3 has 15 residues. Each CDR3 protein is one row after TCRdb ran MiXCR on the RT-PCR reads. The table records 500,000 or so distinct CDR3 sequences, approximately 15% of them present only once. The sequencing here drew on CD4+ T cells sorted from PBMCs, taken roughly 24 months after vaccination. J is TRBJ1-5 and V is TRBV12-3 or TRBV12-4, with 12 bases matching TRBD1. The clonotype comes from a man in his fifties or sixties who received an inactivated influenza vaccine. This CDR3 reads CASSWGQGADQPQHF. The CDR3 region has the DNA TGTGCCAGCAGTTGGGGACAGGGGGCGGACCAGCCCCAGCATTTT.